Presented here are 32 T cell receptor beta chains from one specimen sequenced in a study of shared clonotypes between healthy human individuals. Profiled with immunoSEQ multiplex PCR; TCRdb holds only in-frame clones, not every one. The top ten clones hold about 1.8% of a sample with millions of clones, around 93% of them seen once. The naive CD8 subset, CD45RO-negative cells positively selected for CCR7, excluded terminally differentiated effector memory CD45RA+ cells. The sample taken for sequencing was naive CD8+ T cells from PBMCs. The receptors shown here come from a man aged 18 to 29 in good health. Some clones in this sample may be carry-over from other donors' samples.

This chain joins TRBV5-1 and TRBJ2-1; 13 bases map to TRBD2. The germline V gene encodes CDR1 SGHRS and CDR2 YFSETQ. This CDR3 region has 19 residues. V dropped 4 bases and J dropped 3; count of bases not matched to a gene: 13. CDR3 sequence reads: CASSMPPGLAGLNYNEQFF. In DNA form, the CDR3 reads TGCGCCAGCAGCATGCCTCCGGGACTAGCGGGACTTAACTACAATGAGCAGTTCTTC. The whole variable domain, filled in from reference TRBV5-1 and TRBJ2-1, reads KAGVTQTPRYLIKTRGQQVTLSCSPISGHRSVSWYQQTPGQGLQFLFEYFSETQRNKGNFPGRFSGRQFSNSRSEMNVSTLELGDSALYLCASSMPPGLAGLNYNEQFFGPGTRLTVL.

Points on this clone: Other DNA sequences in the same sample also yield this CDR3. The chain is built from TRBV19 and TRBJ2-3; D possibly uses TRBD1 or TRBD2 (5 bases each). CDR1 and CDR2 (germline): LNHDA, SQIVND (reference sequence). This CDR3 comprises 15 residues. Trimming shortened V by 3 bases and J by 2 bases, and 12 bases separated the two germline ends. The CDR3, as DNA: TGTGCCAGTAGTATCCGGGGCGGCTCCACAGATACGCAGTATTTT. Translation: CASSIRGGSTDTQYF.

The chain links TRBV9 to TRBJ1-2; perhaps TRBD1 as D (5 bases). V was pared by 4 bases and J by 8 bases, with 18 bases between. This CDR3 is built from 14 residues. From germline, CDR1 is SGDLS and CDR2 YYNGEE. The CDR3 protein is CASSSTQGYEGYTF. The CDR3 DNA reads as TGTGCCAGCAGCTCTACTCAGGGCTATGAAGGCTACACCTTC.

CDR3 protein: CASSLKGHLNYGYTF. Here the CDR3 DNA reads TGTGCCAGCAGTTTAAAGGGACACTTAAACTATGGCTACACCTTC. V and J are TRBV27 and TRBJ1-2; TRBD1 might be the D (6 bases). From germline, CDR1 is MNHEY and CDR2 SMNVEV (reference sequence). V lost 2 bases and J 2 bases, leaving 12 bases between the germline ends. This CDR3 has 15 residues.

This CDR3 is CASSEEWALTNTEAFF. The CDR3 nucleotides are TGTGCCAGCAGTGAAGAGTGGGCACTGACGAACACTGAAGCTTTCTTT. V and J are TRBV6-1 and TRBJ1-1; unclear D gene. The CDR3 consists of 16 residues. Germline loops: CDR1 MNHNS, CDR2 SASEGT. V was pared by 1 base and J by 1 base, with 13 bases between.

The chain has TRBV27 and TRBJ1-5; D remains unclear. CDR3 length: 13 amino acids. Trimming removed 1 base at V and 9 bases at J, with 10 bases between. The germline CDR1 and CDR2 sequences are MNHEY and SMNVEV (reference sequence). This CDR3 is CASSLWVGRPQHF. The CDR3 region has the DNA TGTGCCAGCAGTTTATGGGTCGGCCGGCCCCAGCATTTT.

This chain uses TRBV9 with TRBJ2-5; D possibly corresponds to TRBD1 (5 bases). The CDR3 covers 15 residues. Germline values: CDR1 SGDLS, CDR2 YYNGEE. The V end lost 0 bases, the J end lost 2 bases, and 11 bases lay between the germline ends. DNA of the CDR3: TGTGCCAGCAGCGTAGAGGGGTCCAAACAAGAGACCCAGTACTTC. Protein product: CASSVEGSKQETQYF.

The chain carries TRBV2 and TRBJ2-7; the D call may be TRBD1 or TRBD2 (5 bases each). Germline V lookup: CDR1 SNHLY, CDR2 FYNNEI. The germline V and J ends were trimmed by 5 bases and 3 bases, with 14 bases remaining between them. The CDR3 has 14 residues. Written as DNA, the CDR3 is TGTGCCAGCAGTCATCGGGACGTACGCTACGAGCAGTACTTC. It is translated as CASSHRDVRYEQYF.

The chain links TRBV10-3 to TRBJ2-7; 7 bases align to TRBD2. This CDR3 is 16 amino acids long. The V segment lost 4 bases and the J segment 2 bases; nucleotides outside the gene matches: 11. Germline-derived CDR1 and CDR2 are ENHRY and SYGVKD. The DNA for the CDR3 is TGTGCCATCAGTGGGGGGGGAAAGGCCCCCCCCTACGAGCAGTACTTC. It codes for CAISGGGKAPPYEQYF.

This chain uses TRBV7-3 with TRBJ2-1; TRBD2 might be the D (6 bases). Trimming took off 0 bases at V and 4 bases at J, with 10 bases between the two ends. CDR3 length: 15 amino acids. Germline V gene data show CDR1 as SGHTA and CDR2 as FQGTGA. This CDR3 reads CASSLTGSRYNEQFF. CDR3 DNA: TGTGCCAGCAGCTTAACCGGGAGCAGGTACAATGAGCAGTTCTTC.

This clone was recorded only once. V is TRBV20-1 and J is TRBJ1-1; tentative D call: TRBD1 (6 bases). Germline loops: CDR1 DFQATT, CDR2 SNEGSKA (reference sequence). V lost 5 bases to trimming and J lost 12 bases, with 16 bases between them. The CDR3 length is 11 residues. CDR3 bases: TGCAGTGCTCTCCTAGGACAGTTAACTTTCTTT. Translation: CSALLGQLTFF.

The DNA of the CDR3 is TGTGCCAGCAGTGGAATAGGCGTGGTGGGGGGACCAAGCAATCAGCCCCAGCATTTT. Its protein is CASSGIGVVGGPSNQPQHF. This chain uses TRBV27 with TRBJ1-5; D perhaps matches TRBD1 (5 bases). CDR3 length equals 19 residues. CDR1 and CDR2 (germline): MNHEY, SMNVEV (reference sequence). The V end was cut by 5 bases, the J end by 1 base, with 24 bases between.

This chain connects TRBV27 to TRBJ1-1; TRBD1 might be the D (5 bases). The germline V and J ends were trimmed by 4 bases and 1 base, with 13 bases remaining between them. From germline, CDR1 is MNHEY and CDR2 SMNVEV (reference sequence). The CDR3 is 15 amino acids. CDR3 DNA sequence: TGTGCCAGCAGTTCCCAGGGTTTGGGGAACACTGAAGCTTTCTTT. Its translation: CASSSQGLGNTEAFF.

The CDR3 bases are TGCGCCAGCAGCTCTCGACTAGCAAATGAGCAGTTCTTC. It is translated as CASSSRLANEQFF. J is TRBJ2-1 and V is TRBV5-1, with 7 bases aligning to TRBD2. CDR3 length: 13 residues. Looked up from germline, CDR1 is SGHRS and CDR2 is YFSETQ. V gave up 3 bases and J gave up 7 bases; unmatched junction bases: 4.

As DNA, the CDR3 is TGTGCCAGTGGGGCAGGACTAGTGTCACTTGAGCAGTTCTTC. It yields the protein CASGAGLVSLEQFF. The rearrangement links TRBV19 to TRBJ2-1; TRBD2 matches 7 bases. The V gene's germline CDR1 is LNHDA and CDR2 SQIVND (reference sequence). The V gene end was trimmed by 8 bases and the J gene end by 9 bases; junction bases not matched to a gene: 13. The CDR3 has 14 amino acids.

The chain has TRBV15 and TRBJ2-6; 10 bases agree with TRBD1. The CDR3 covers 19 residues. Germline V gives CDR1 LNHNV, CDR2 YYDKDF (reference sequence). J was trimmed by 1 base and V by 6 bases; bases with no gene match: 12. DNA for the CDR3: TGTGCCACCAGTTACACCTTGGGACAGGGGACTTCTGGGGCCAACGTCCTGACTTTC. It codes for CATSYTLGQGTSGANVLTF.

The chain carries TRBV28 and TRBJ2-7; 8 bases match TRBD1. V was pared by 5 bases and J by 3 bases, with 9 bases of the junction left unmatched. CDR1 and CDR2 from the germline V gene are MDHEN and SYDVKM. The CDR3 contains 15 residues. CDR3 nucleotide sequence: TGTGCCAGCAGTGCTGGACAGGGTGGTGGCTACGAGCAGTACTTC. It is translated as CASSAGQGGGYEQYF.

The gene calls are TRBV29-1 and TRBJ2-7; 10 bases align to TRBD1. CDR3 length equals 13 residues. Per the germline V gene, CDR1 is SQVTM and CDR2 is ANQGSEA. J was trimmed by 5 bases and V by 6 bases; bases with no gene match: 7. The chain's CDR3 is CSVSTGGYDEQYF. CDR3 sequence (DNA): TGCAGCGTATCGACAGGGGGCTATGACGAGCAGTACTTC.

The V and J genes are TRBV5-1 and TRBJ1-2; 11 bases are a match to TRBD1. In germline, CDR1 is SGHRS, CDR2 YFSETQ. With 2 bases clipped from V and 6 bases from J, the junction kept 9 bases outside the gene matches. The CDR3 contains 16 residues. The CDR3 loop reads CASSFAGTGGRDGYTF. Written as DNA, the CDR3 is TGCGCCAGCAGCTTCGCCGGGACAGGGGGTCGGGATGGCTACACCTTC.

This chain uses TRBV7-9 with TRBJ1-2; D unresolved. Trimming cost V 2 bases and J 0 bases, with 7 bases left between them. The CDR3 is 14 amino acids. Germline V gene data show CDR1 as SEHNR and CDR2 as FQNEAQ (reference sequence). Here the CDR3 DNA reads TGTGCCAGCAGCTTATTGGGCCCTAACTATGGCTACACCTTC. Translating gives CASSLLGPNYGYTF.

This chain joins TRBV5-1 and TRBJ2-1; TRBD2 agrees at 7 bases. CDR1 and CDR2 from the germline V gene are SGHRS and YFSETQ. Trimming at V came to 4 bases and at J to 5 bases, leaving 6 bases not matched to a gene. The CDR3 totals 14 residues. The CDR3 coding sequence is TGCGCCAGCAGCACGGGAGGAGAGGACAATGAGCAGTTCTTC. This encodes CASSTGGEDNEQFF.

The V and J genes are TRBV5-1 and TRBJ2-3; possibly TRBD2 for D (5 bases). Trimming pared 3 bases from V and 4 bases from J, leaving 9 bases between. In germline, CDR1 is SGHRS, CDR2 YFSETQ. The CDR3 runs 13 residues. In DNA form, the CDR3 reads TGCGCCAGCAGCTCGGACTCCTCAGATACGCAGTATTTT. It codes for CASSSDSSDTQYF.

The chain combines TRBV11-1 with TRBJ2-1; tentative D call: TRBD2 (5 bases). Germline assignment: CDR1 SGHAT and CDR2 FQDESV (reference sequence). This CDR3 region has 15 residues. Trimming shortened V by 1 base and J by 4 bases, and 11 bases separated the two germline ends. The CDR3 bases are TGTGCCAGCAGCTTAGGACTATCCGGGTACAATGAGCAGTTCTTC. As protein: CASSLGLSGYNEQFF.

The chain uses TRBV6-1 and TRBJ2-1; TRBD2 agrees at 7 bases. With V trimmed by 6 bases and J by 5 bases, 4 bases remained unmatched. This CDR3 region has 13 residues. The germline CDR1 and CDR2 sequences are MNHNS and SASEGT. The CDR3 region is CASRGGSHNEQFF. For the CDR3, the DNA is TGTGCCAGCAGGGGCGGGAGCCACAATGAGCAGTTCTTC.

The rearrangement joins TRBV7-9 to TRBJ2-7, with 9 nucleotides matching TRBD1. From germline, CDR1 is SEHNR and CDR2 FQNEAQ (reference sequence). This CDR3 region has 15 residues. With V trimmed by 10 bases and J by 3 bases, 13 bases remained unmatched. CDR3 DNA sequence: TGTGCCACCGGAGACTCCCGGGACAGGGTCTACGAGCAGTACTTC. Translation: CATGDSRDRVYEQYF.

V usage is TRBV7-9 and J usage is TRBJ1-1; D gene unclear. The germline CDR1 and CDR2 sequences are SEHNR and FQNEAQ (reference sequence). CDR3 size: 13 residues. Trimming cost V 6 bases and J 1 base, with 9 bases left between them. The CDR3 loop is CASRSPPNTEAFF. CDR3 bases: TGTGCCAGCAGATCTCCCCCGAACACTGAAGCTTTCTTT. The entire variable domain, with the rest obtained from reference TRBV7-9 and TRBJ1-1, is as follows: DTGVSQNPRHKITKRGQNVTFRCDPISEHNRLYWYRQTLGQGPEFLTYFQNEAQLEKSRLLSDRFSAERPKGSFSTLEIQRTEQGDSAMYLCASRSPPNTEAFFGQGTRLTVV.

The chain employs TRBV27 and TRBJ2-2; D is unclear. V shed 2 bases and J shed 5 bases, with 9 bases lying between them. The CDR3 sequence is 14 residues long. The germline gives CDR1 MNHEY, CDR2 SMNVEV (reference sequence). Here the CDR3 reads CASSLNSLTGELFF. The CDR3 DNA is TGTGCCAGCAGTTTAAACAGTTTGACCGGGGAGCTGTTTTTT.

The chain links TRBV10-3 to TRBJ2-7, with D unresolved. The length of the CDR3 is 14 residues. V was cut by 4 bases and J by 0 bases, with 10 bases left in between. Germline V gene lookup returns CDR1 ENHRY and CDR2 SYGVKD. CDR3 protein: CAISGHLSSYEQYF. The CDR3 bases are TGTGCCATCAGTGGACATCTAAGCTCCTACGAGCAGTACTTC.

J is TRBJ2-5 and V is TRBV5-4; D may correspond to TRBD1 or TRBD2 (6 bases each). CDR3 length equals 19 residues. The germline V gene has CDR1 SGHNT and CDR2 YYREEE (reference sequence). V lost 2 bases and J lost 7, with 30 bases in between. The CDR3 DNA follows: TGTGCCAGCAGCTTAACCCCCGGGACTCAAGGTCCTAGAGGGGGGACCCAGTACTTC. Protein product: CASSLTPGTQGPRGGTQYF.

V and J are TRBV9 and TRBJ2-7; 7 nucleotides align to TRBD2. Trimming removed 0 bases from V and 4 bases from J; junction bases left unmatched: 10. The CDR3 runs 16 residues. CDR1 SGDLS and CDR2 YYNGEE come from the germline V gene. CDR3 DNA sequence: TGTGCCAGCAGCGTAGAGGAGCTAGCGGCTTTGTACGAGCAGTACTTC. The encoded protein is CASSVEELAALYEQYF.

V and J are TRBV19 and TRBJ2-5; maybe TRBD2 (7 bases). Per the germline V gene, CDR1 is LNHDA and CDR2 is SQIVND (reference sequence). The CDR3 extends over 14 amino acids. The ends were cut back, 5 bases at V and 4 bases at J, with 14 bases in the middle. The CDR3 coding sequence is TGTGCCAGTAGTGGGGGGGGCCCGGGAGAGACCCAGTACTTC. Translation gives CASSGGGPGETQYF.

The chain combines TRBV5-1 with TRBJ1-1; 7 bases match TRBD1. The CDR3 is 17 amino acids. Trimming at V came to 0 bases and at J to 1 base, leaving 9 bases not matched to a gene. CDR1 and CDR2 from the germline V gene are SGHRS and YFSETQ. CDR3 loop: CASSLAASRQGNTEAFF. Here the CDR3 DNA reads TGCGCCAGCAGCTTGGCCGCATCTCGACAGGGGAACACTGAAGCTTTCTTT.